This TCR beta chain was captured by sequencing in a study of post-analysis software for immune sequencing data (dated by TCRdb to 2015 to 2017). For the study in its entirety: Disease courses on record covered relapsing-remitting, secondary progressive and progressive-relapsing multiple sclerosis, though some patients had no subtype annotation. The patient repertoires were compared against 11 previously published healthy control repertoires obtained from donors aged about 6 to 27 years. A subset of samples was prepared in parallel using single-end sample barcoding, then pooled and co-amplified after Illumina adapter ligation. Findings and caveats that apply to the study as a whole: Strong co-clustering of samples prepared in the same batch was shown by direct clustering with F measure, prompting a batch-effect correction. Four to six TRBV segments, including TRBV5-6, TRBV5-1 and TRBV20-1, were significantly more frequent in patients than controls. The multiple sclerosis patient group was slightly younger than the control group. Normalized Chao1 diversity was significantly lower in multiple sclerosis patients than controls, suggesting substantial peripheral T-cell clonal expansion.

Receptors were amplified or captured by PCR. The instrument was an Illumina HiSeq 2500. To reduce PCR and sequencing biases, unique molecular identifiers were built into the TCR beta cDNA libraries. Every 1 to 10 million input T cells yielded about 500,000 cDNA molecules, meaning each molecule approximated one T cell. The same protocol used for the earlier healthy control dataset was applied to prepare and sequence the patient libraries. Samples belonging to the same batch were prepared together, multiplexed and sequenced on a shared HiSeq lane. As for the authors' bioinformatics: Raw barcoded reads were processed with MIGEC, and single-read molecular identifier groups were discarded before consensus assembly and CDR3 extraction. Clonotype tables were post-analysed with VDJtools, normalizing diversity by down-sampling all datasets to the smallest sample size. Repertoire overlap clustering matched CDR3 amino acid but not nucleotide sequences to correct batch-related cross-sample contamination. Starting from the raw public reads, TCRdb applied fastp trimming at Q25, assembled clones with MiXCR and retained in-frame beta chains. Rows are unified per CDR3 protein, each entry keeping the most common DNA and genes. TCRdb's processing, not the authors', yielded these V and J calls. The sample includes around 710,000 distinct CDR3 sequences, with around 42% observed a single time. Just under 5% of the sample rests with the top ten.

Trimming costs V 1 base and J 6 bases, and their ends lie 16 bases apart. As encoded in the germline V gene (reference sequence), CDR1 is DFQATT while CDR2 is SNEGSKA. CDR3 length: 15 amino acids, cysteine to phenylalanine. The only DNA kept is the CDR3, 45 bases in frame from the first base. In the case of this clonotype: Its cognate antigen has yet to be identified. Within one base of it there is no much larger clone, and no base qualities were kept.

To demonstrate the VDJtools post-analysis software, TCR beta repertoires were profiled from the peripheral blood of about 14 young patients with multiple sclerosis. The patients with multiple sclerosis were children and adolescents between roughly 6 and 17 years of age. The origin of this receptor is a girl between 10 and 17 years old with multiple sclerosis. The V gene is TRBV20-1 and the J gene is TRBJ2-1; TRBD2 is a weak D gene call, 5 bases matching. The sequencing input was blood. The base sequence is TGCAGTGCTAGAGCCCCGGCTAGCATTCGCAATGAGCAGTTCTTC. It translates as CSARAPASIRNEQFF.